This TCR beta chain was retrieved from a study of a mutant IDH1 vaccine in newly diagnosed glioma. Study-level information: Vaccines began 4-6 weeks after radiotherapy alone, or with temozolomide cycles. Therapy received beforehand was radiotherapy, temozolomide, or both, with most patients given both.

Notes on the study in general: Immune responses induced by the vaccine were seen in 93.3% of patients, spanning multiple MHC alleles.

As to this clone: Its antigen is unknown.

V shed 2 bases, J shed 3 bases, and the junction held 5 bases outside the gene matches. The CDR3 spans 15 residues. The germline V gene has CDR1 MNHEY and CDR2 SVGAGI. Described time point: week 23, last vaccination. Vaccinated patients received 300 ug of mutant IDH1 20-mer peptide per dose, with topical imiquimod. TCRdb's copy holds only in-frame clones and misses some; the assay was immunoSEQ multiplex PCR. Of 82,000 or so clones listed, about 82% were seen once; the top ten hold under 2.5%. The chain employs TRBV6-5 and TRBJ1-2; 8 bases map to TRBD1. This receptor was taken from a man between 25 and 39 years old with glioma. Some clones in this sample may be carry-over from other donors' samples. Sequencing was performed on PBMCs, taken from a glioma patient whose treatment included an IDH1 peptide vaccine. The CDR3, as DNA: TGTGCCAGCAGTTACGCAGGGGGCGATTACTATGGCTACACCTTC. Protein sequence: CASSYAGGDYYGYTF.